This is a list of T cell receptor beta chains from one sample in a study of blood T cell repertoires in COVID-19. Profiled with immunoSEQ multiplex PCR; TCRdb holds only in-frame clones, not every one. Here the sample spans about 230,000 clones, about four fifths being singletons. The sequenced sample was peripheral blood. These TCRs come from a man in his forties with active or convalescent COVID-19. Both conserved end residues are part of each CDR3. Fields, in order: V gene, CDR3 protein.

v_call: TRBV3-1/TRBV3-2; cdr3_aa: CASSQNPQGMMAEAFF
v_call: TRBV11-2; cdr3_aa: CASSFRLGQGGENTEAFF
v_call: TRBV14; cdr3_aa: CASSQERTSTEAFF
v_call: TRBV27; cdr3_aa: CASSRKLDSPLHF
v_call: TRBV5-8; cdr3_aa: CASSSGTGVTGELFF
v_call: TRBV23-1; cdr3_aa: CASSQPDRVRNEQYF
v_call: TRBV19; cdr3_aa: CASSFGTNSNQPQHF
v_call: TRBV19; cdr3_aa: CASRGASGAGELFF
v_call: TRBV15; cdr3_aa: CATSRDRGANTGELFF
v_call: TRBV18; cdr3_aa: CASSPPSLAGVEQYF
v_call: TRBV28; cdr3_aa: CASSLTGVDW
v_call: TRBV7-8; cdr3_aa: CASSPETRALSDTQYF
v_call: TRBV4-2; cdr3_aa: CASSQGHRNTEAFF
v_call: TRBV5-6; cdr3_aa: CASSLAGEQFF
v_call: TRBV24-1; cdr3_aa: CATSGSGANVLTF
v_call: TRBV4-3; cdr3_aa: CASSQVGSGAYEQFF
v_call: TRBV4-2; cdr3_aa: CASSQEGRQGARGELFF
v_call: TRBV20-1; cdr3_aa: CSASAAANSNQPQHF
v_call: TRBV30; cdr3_aa: CAWSGGVPREQYF
v_call: TRBV14; cdr3_aa: CASSQLNLGQLSNYGYTF
v_call: TRBV4-1; cdr3_aa: CASSQDRWEPDTQYF
v_call: TRBV6-5; cdr3_aa: CAGAAYYGYTF
v_call: TRBV5-1; cdr3_aa: CASSLDGQGQDGYTF
v_call: TRBV7-2; cdr3_aa: CASSPTGTVQHEQYF
v_call: TRBV3-1/TRBV3-2; cdr3_aa: CASSPRTSGSEQFF
v_call: TRBV19; cdr3_aa: CASSSITGFSNQPQHF
v_call: TRBV5-6; cdr3_aa: CASSSPGLAAYEQYF
v_call: TRBV7-9; cdr3_aa: CASSSPSSGNIQYF
v_call: TRBV6-2/TRBV6-3; cdr3_aa: CASSYYGGRFSEQYF
v_call: TRBV12-3/TRBV12-4; cdr3_aa: CASSATQNTEAFF
v_call: TRBV11-3; cdr3_aa: CASSQIQRSSYNEQFF
v_call: TRBV20-1; cdr3_aa: CSASTGTGDYNEQFF
v_call: TRBV5-1; cdr3_aa: CASSPGFGQGTSPLHF
v_call: TRBV7-9; cdr3_aa: CASSLIPDTLTFYGYTF
v_call: TRBV7-8; cdr3_aa: CASRPDWSSGANVLTF
v_call: TRBV7-2; cdr3_aa: CASSYLTGGTEKLFF
v_call: TRBV27; cdr3_aa: CASRTLTGGEGYTF
v_call: TRBV11-2; cdr3_aa: CASKHIIGTGVEQYF
v_call: TRBV3-1/TRBV3-2; cdr3_aa: CASSEDTGRQPQHF
v_call: TRBV7-2; cdr3_aa: CASSSAASGEETQYF
v_call: TRBV7-9; cdr3_aa: CASSQNPHNTGANVLTF
v_call: TRBV18; cdr3_aa: CASSLGTPPGPLHF